These 21 T cell receptor beta chains came from one sample sequenced in a study of Ad26.COV2.S vaccination and SARS-CoV-2 variants. Sequencing used immunoSEQ multiplex PCR; TCRdb keeps in-frame clones, though not all of them. This table holds over 400,000 clones, 89% found once. Treatment reported: around 19 received Ad26.COV2.S at low or high dose, single or two shots; several received placebo; per-sample allocation not given. Samples came from day 63 after the first vaccine or placebo injection. This specimen consisted of peripheral blood, obtained in a trial of Ad26.COV2.S vaccine versus placebo. These receptors all stem from a person between 18 and 65 years old who received the Ad26.COV2.S COVID-19 vaccine or a placebo.

The chain uses TRBV20-1 and TRBJ2-7, with TRBD2 identical over 8 bases. The J segment lost 6 bases and the V segment lost 6 bases, leaving 7 bases of the junction unmatched. The germline V gene has CDR1 DFQATT and CDR2 SNEGSKA (reference sequence). This CDR3 region has 12 residues. The CDR3 DNA reads TGCAGTGCCAGTAGCGGGGCCAGCGAGCAGTACTTC. Translating it yields CSASSGASEQYF.

This clone has a single count. The chain is built from TRBV4-2 and TRBJ1-5; D ambiguous. With 0 bases removed from V and 3 bases from J, the gap between germline ends came to 9 bases. Germline assignment: CDR1 LGHNA and CDR2 YNFKEQ. This CDR3 has 15 amino acids. The CDR3, as DNA: TGTGCCAGCAGCCAAGATTTTACCCCCAATCAGCCCCAGCATTTT. Translation gives CASSQDFTPNQPQHF.

The rearrangement joins TRBV11-3 to TRBJ1-1; no clear D. V was cut by 5 bases and J by 1 base, with 8 bases left in between. The CDR3 totals 13 residues. The V gene's germline CDR1 is SGHNT and CDR2 YENEEA. CDR3 DNA: TGTGCCAGCAGCACCGTCGAGAACACTGAAGCTTTCTTT. Translation gives CASSTVENTEAFF.

This clone was detected only once. This chain links TRBV7-3 with TRBJ1-3; D is ambiguous. CDR1 and CDR2 (germline): SGHTA, FQGTGA. V was trimmed by 3 bases and J by 0 bases, leaving 21 bases between them. The length of the CDR3 is 19 residues. CDR3 bases: TGTGCCAGCAGCTTCTCCCGACGTTCTGGCCCTAGCTCTGGAAACACCATATATTTT. Protein product: CASSFSRRSGPSSGNTIYF.

In this sample, this clone turned up a few times. The chain has TRBV30 and TRBJ1-1; D is unclear. V lost 2 bases and J lost 0, with 7 bases in between. Germline-derived CDR1 and CDR2 are GTSNPN and SVGIG (reference sequence). The CDR3 has 13 residues. Here the CDR3 reads CAWSRAMNTEAFF. DNA for the CDR3: TGTGCCTGGAGTCGGGCAATGAACACTGAAGCTTTCTTT. Supplemented by reference TRBV30 and TRBJ1-1, the full variable domain reads SQTIHQWPATLVQPVGSPLSLECTVEGTSNPNLYWYRQAAGRGLQLLFYSVGIGQISSEVPQNLSASRPQDRQFILSSKKLLLSDSGFYLCAWSRAMNTEAFFGQGTRLTVV.

The chain employs TRBV6-6 and TRBJ2-2, with no clear D. CDR3 length: 14 amino acids. Trimming pared 2 bases from V and 8 bases from J, leaving 12 bases between. Germline V CDR1 and CDR2: MNHNY, SVGAGI (reference sequence). The CDR3 DNA follows: TGTGCCAGCAGTTACCCCCCTACAGCGGGGGAGCTGTTTTTT. It translates to CASSYPPTAGELFF.

The chain couples TRBV28 to TRBJ1-1; D gene uncertain. Trimming cost V 1 base and J 5 bases, with 8 bases left between them. This CDR3 spans 13 amino acids. CDR1 is MDHEN and CDR2 is SYDVKM in the germline V gene. In nucleotides, the CDR3 is TGTGCCAGCAGTTTATCGGCGAAAACTGAAGCTTTCTTT. Translated, it gives CASSLSAKTEAFF. Full variable domain (outside the CDR3, taken from reference TRBV28 and TRBJ1-1): DVKVTQSSRYLVKRTGEKVFLECVQDMDHENMFWYRQDPGLGLRLIYFSYDVKMKEKGDIPEGYSVSREKKERFSLILESASTNQTSMYLCASSLSAKTEAFFGQGTRLTVV.

The rearrangement links TRBV7-9 to TRBJ2-2; D might be TRBD1 (6 bases). The CDR3 extends over 17 amino acids. The germline CDR1 and CDR2 sequences are SEHNR and FQNEAQ (reference sequence). Trimming pared 4 bases from V and 6 bases from J, leaving 21 bases between. For the CDR3, the DNA is TGTGCCAGCAGCTCAAACGCCCACGAGGGGGTGTCCGGGGAGCTGTTTTTT. The encoded protein is CASSSNAHEGVSGELFF.

This clone was seen a few times. The rearrangement joins TRBV5-1 to TRBJ2-7, with no clear D. Germline CDR1 and CDR2: SGHRS and YFSETQ. V lost 0 bases, J lost 4 bases, and 8 bases lay in between. The CDR3 is made up of 13 amino acids. In DNA form, the CDR3 reads TGCGCCAGCAGCTTGGATCCGGAGTACGAGCAGTACTTC. This codes for CASSLDPEYEQYF.

This chain links TRBV10-3 with TRBJ1-5; D uncertain. The CDR3 sequence is 15 residues long. Germline loops: CDR1 ENHRY, CDR2 SYGVKD. Trimming pared 0 bases from V and 2 bases from J, leaving 8 bases between. As DNA, the CDR3 is TGTGCCATCAGTGAGTCGGGGATAGGCAATCAGCCCCAGCATTTT. Encoded protein: CAISESGIGNQPQHF.

In DNA, the CDR3 is TGTGCCAGTAGCCGCGACCTTGAGGACTATGGCTACACCTTC. This translates into CASSRDLEDYGYTF. The chain uses TRBV19 and TRBJ1-2; D is uncertain. There are 14 residues in the CDR3. CDR1 is LNHDA, CDR2 SQIVND, per germline (reference sequence). The V end was cut by 6 bases, the J end by 3 bases, with 14 bases between.

CDR3 residues: CASSSGTGNTGELFF. CDR3 sequence (DNA): TGTGCCAGCAGTTCCGGGACAGGGAACACCGGGGAGCTGTTTTTT. The rearrangement joins TRBV6-5 to TRBJ2-2; 8 nucleotides line up with TRBD1. The CDR3 has 15 residues. V shed 4 bases, J shed 1 base, and the junction held 2 bases outside the gene matches. CDR1 is MNHEY and CDR2 is SVGAGI in the germline V gene.

The rearrangement uses TRBV2 and TRBJ1-5, with a tentative D call TRBD1 (5 bases). V shed 4 bases and J shed 4 bases, with 11 bases lying between them. There are 14 residues in the CDR3. Germline loops: CDR1 SNHLY, CDR2 FYNNEI. The CDR3: CASSVGGGNQPQHF. In DNA, the CDR3 is TGTGCCAGCAGTGTTGGGGGGGGGAATCAGCCCCAGCATTTT.

The chain has TRBV18 and TRBJ2-1, with 7 bases fitting TRBD2. The CDR3 contains 15 residues. The V gene's germline CDR1 is KGHSH and CDR2 LQKENI. V shed 1 base and J 9 bases; nucleotides not matched to a gene: 9. Here the CDR3 reads CASSPQFAGAFEQFF. In DNA, the CDR3 is TGTGCCAGCTCACCACAATTTGCGGGAGCATTTGAGCAGTTCTTC. The full variable domain, its missing parts supplied by reference TRBV18 and TRBJ2-1, is NAGVMQNPRHLVRRRGQEARLRCSPMKGHSHVYWYRQLPEEGLKFMVYLQKENIIDESGMPKERFSAEFPKEGPSILRIQQVVRGDSAAYFCASSPQFAGAFEQFFGPGTRLTVL.

This clone is a singleton in its sample. The rearrangement uses TRBV7-2 and TRBJ2-2; D not certain. The CDR3 has 14 residues. Germline CDR1 and CDR2: SGHTA and FQGNSA. V lost 5 bases and J 1 base, leaving 8 bases between the germline ends. For the CDR3, the DNA is TGTGCCAGCAGCCCCCCAGGGAACACCGGGGAGCTGTTTTTT. It encodes CASSPPGNTGELFF.

This chain joins TRBV6-2 or TRBV6-3 and TRBJ2-3; TRBD2 might be the D (6 bases). V was pared by 2 bases and J by 3 bases, with 12 bases between. CDR1 and CDR2 from the germline V gene are MNHEY and SVGEGT. The CDR3 covers 15 residues. The CDR3 protein is CASSYPGVGTDTQYF. The CDR3, as DNA: TGTGCCAGCAGTTACCCGGGAGTTGGAACAGATACGCAGTATTTT.

The rearrangement joins TRBV19 to TRBJ1-2; D may be TRBD1 (6 bases). Trimming took 3 bases from V and 1 from J, leaving 15 bases between them. From germline, CDR1 is LNHDA and CDR2 SQIVND (reference sequence). This CDR3 comprises 16 residues. This CDR3 is CASSIRGLLFNYGYTF. The CDR3 DNA reads as TGTGCCAGTAGTATCAGGGGATTGTTATTTAACTATGGCTACACCTTC.

The J gene is TRBJ1-4, the V gene TRBV27, with 7 bases aligning to TRBD1. V was clipped by 5 bases and J by 4 bases; unmatched bases: 7. The length of the CDR3 is 15 residues. CDR1 is MNHEY, CDR2 SMNVEV, per germline (reference sequence). CDR3 nucleotides: TGTGCCAGCAGTATATTACAGGGGCATAATGAAAAACTGTTTTTT. It codes for CASSILQGHNEKLFF.

This clone was found once. The DNA of the CDR3 is TGCGCCAGCAGCTTGGCGGCAGGGCGGGATGGCTACACCTTC. This encodes CASSLAAGRDGYTF. V usage is TRBV5-1 and J usage is TRBJ1-2; tentatively, D is TRBD1 (5 bases). The ends were cut back, 0 bases at V and 6 bases at J, with 12 bases in the middle. Germline V lookup: CDR1 SGHRS, CDR2 YFSETQ. This CDR3 has 14 amino acids.

This chain links TRBV7-3 with TRBJ2-2; 7 bases align to TRBD2. V shed 5 bases, J shed 5 bases, and the junction held 8 bases outside the gene matches. Germline V lookup: CDR1 SGHTA, CDR2 FQGTGA. This CDR3 spans 15 amino acids. The CDR3, as DNA: TGTGCCAGCAGCCCTCCTGCGGGAGATACCGGGGAGCTGTTTTTT. Amino acids: CASSPPAGDTGELFF.

V is TRBV30 and J is TRBJ1-5, with a possible D match to TRBD1 (6 bases). The V end lost 4 bases, the J end lost 6 bases, and 16 bases lay between the germline ends. Germline V gives CDR1 GTSNPN, CDR2 SVGIG (reference sequence). CDR3 size: 14 residues. The CDR3 loop is CAWTPSTGAQPQHF. In DNA form, the CDR3 reads TGTGCCTGGACCCCTTCGACGGGGGCTCAGCCCCAGCATTTT.